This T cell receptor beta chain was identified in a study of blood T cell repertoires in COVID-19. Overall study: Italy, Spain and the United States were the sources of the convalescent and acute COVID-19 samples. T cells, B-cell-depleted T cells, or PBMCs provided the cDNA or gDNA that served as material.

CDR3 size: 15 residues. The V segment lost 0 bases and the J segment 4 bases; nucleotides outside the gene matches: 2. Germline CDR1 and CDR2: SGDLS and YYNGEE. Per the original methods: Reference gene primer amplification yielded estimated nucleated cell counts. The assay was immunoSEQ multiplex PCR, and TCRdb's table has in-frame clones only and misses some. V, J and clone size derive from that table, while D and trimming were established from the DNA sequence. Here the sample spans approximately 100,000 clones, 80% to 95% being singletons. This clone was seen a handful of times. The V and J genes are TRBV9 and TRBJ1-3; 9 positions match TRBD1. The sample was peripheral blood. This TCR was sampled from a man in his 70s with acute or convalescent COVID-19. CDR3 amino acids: CASSVGTGVGNTIYF. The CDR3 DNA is TGTGCCAGCAGCGTAGGGACAGGGGTCGGAAACACCATATATTTT.